This TCR beta chain was observed in a study of blood T cell repertoires in COVID-19. About the study: The study drew acute and convalescent COVID-19 samples from the United States, Italy and Spain. Sources were T cells, B-cell-depleted T cells, or PBMCs; the material itself was cDNA or gDNA.

Per the original data handling: From reference gene primer amplification, estimates of nucleated cell counts were derived. Clones were sequenced by immunoSEQ multiplex PCR, and TCRdb holds only the in-frame ones, with some missing. The V and J calls and clone size are taken from that table; D and trimming were inferred from the DNA. The table has more than 30,000 clones, 80% to 90% seen once. The CDR3 is 14 amino acids. The germline V gene encodes CDR1 LGHNA and CDR2 YNFKEQ. V was trimmed by 0 bases and J by 3 bases, leaving 8 bases between them. This TCR was recovered from a woman of 80 years or more with active or convalescent COVID-19. V usage is TRBV4-2 and J usage is TRBJ1-2; D gene ambiguous. Sequencing used peripheral blood. CDR3 in amino acids: CASSQEWADYGYTF. CDR3 nucleotide sequence: TGTGCCAGCAGCCAAGAATGGGCCGACTATGGCTACACCTTC.